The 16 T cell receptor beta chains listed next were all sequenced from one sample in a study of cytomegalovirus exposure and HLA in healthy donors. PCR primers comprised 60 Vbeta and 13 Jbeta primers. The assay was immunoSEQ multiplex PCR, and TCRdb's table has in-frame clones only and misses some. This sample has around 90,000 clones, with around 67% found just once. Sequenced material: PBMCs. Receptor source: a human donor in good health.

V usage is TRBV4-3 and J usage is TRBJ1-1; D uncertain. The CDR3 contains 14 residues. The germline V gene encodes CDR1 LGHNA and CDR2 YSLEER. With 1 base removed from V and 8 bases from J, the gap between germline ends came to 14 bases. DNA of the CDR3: TGCGCCAGCAGCCAAGTTTATTCGAGGGCGGAAGCTTTCTTT. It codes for CASSQVYSRAEAFF.

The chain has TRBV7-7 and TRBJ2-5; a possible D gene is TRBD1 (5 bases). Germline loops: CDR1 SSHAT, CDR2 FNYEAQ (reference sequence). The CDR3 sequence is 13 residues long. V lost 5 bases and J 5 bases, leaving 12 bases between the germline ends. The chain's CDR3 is CASSPTGSETQYF. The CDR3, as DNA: TGTGCCAGCAGCCCCACAGGTTCGGAGACCCAGTACTTC.

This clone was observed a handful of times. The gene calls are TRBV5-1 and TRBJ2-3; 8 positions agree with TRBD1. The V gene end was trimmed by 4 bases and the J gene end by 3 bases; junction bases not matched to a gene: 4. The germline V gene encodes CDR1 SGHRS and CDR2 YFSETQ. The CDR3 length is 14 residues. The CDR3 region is CASSDHRGTDTQYF. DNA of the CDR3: TGCGCCAGCAGCGATCACAGGGGGACAGATACGCAGTATTTT.

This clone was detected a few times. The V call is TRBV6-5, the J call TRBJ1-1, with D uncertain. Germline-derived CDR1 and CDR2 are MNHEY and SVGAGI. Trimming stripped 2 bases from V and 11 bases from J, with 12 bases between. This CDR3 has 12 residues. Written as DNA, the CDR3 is TGTGCCAGCAGTTACCTTGGCAGTCAGGCTTTCTTT. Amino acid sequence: CASSYLGSQAFF.

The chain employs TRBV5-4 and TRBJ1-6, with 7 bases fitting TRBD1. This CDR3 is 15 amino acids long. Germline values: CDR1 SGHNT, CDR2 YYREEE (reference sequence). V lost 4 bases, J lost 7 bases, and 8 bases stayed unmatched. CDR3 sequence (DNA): TGTGCCAGCAGCCAACAAAGACAGGGAAATTCACCCCTCCACTTT. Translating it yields CASSQQRQGNSPLHF.

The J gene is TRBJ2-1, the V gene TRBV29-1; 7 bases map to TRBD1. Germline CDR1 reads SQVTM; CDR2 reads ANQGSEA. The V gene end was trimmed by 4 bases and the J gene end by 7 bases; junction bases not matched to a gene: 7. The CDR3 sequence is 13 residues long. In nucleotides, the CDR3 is TGCAGCGTTGCCAGGGGGAAATCTAATGAGCAGTTCTTC. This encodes CSVARGKSNEQFF.

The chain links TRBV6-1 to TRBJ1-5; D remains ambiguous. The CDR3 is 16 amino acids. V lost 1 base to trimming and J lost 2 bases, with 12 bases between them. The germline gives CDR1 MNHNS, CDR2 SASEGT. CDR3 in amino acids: CASSEDLIRRNQPQHF. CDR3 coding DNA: TGTGCCAGCAGTGAAGACTTGATCCGCCGCAATCAGCCCCAGCATTTT.

In DNA form, the CDR3 reads TGCGCCAGCAGCTTGGCCCAGAACTATGGCTACACCTTC. Protein: CASSLAQNYGYTF. V and J are TRBV5-1 and TRBJ1-2; unclear D gene. The germline V and J ends were trimmed by 0 bases and 2 bases, with 5 bases remaining between them. CDR1 SGHRS and CDR2 YFSETQ come from the germline V gene. This CDR3 contains 13 residues.

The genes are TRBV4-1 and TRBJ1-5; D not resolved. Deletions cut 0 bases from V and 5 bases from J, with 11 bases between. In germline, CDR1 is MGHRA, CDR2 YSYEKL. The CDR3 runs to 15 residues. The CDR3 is CASSQEIRSHQPQHF. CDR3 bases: TGCGCCAGCAGCCAAGAAATCAGGTCCCATCAGCCCCAGCATTTT.

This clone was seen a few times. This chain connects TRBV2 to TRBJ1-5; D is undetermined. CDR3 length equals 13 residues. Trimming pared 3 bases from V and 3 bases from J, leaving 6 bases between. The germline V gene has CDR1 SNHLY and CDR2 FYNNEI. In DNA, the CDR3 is TGTGCCAGCAGTGAGCAGGACAATCAGCCCCAGCATTTT. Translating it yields CASSEQDNQPQHF.

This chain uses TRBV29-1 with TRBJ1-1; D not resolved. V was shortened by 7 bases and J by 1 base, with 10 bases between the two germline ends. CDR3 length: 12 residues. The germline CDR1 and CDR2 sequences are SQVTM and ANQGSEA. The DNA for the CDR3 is TGCAGCGCCTTGGGAGGGAACACTGAAGCTTTCTTT. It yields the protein CSALGGNTEAFF.

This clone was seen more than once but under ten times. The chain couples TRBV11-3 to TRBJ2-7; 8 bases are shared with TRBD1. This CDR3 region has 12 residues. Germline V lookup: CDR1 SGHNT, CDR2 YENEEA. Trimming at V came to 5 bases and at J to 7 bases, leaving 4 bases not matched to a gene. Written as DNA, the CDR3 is TGTGCCAGCAGCCAGGGGGCTCGGGAGCAGTACTTC. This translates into CASSQGAREQYF.

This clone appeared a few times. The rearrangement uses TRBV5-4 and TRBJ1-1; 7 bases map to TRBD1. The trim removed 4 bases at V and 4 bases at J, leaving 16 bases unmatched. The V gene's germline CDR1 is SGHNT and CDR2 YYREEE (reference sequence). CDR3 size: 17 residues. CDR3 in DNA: TGTGCCAGCAGCCCCAGGACAGGCGTCTTATGGGGCACTGAAGCTTTCTTT. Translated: CASSPRTGVLWGTEAFF.

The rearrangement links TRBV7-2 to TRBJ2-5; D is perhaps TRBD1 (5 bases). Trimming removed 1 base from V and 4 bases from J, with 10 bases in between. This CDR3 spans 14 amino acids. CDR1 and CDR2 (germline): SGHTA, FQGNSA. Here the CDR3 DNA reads TGTGCCAGCAGCTTAGTGCGTAGGGGAGAGACCCAGTACTTC. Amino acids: CASSLVRRGETQYF.

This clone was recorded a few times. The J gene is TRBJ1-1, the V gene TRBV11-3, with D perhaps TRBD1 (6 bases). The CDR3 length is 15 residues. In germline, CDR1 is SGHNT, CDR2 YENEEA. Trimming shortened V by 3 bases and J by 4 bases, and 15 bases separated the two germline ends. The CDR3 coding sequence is TGTGCCAGCAGCTTGGAACAGGGAGGGACCACTGAAGCTTTCTTT. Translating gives CASSLEQGGTTEAFF.

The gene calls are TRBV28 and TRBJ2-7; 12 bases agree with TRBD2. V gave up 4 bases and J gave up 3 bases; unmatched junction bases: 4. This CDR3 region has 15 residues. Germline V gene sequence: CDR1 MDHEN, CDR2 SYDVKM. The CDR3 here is CASSSSGGEYYEQYF. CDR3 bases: TGTGCCAGCAGTTCTAGCGGGGGGGAGTACTACGAGCAGTACTTC.